The source of this T cell receptor (beta chain) is a study of control samples from healthy donors and cancer patients. CDR3 length: 14 residues. V was cut by 1 base and J by 5 bases, with 11 bases left in between. Germline V lookup: CDR1 SEHNR, CDR2 FQNEAQ (reference sequence). This table comes from immunoSEQ multiplex PCR, and its TCRdb copy is limited to in-frame clones, with some not included. The data contain about 69,000 clones, roughly 80% of them singletons. The sequence came from a woman between 45 and 65 years old with lung cancer. The sequenced sample was PBMCs. This chain links TRBV7-9 with TRBJ1-1; TRBD1 is a possible D gene (6 bases). The CDR3 reads CASSLGTAGTEAFF. The CDR3 nucleotides read TGTGCCAGCAGCTTAGGGACAGCGGGGACTGAAGCTTTCTTT.